The next 12 T cell receptor beta chains were all read from a single sample in a study of blood T cell repertoires in COVID-19. Libraries were prepared by immunoSEQ multiplex PCR; TCRdb keeps only in-frame clonotypes and omits some of them. The table records about 280,000 clones, around four fifths of them present only once. Sequenced input: peripheral blood. The receptors originated from a woman aged 45 to 65 who had recovered from COVID-19.

The chain links TRBV27 to TRBJ2-1; 9 bases line up with TRBD1. Germline assignment: CDR1 MNHEY and CDR2 SMNVEV (reference sequence). Germline trimming cut 3 bases from V and 8 bases from J; bases unmatched to any gene: 17. CDR3 length equals 18 residues. CDR3 region: CASSFQFPPSGQGYEQFF. The CDR3 region has the DNA TGTGCCAGCAGTTTCCAGTTTCCTCCATCGGGACAGGGTTATGAGCAGTTCTTC.

The chain has TRBV13 and TRBJ2-4; 10 bases are shared with TRBD1. Germline V gene data show CDR1 as PRHDT and CDR2 as FYEKMQ (reference sequence). V was pared by 10 bases and J by 1 base, with 7 bases of the junction left unmatched. The CDR3 loop spans 15 amino acids. Here the CDR3 DNA reads TGTGCCACCCAGGACAGGGGGAACGCCAAAAACATTCAGTACTTC. This sequence encodes CATQDRGNAKNIQYF.

This rearrangement joins TRBV24-1 to TRBJ1-5; TRBD1 matches 9 bases. This CDR3 is built from 15 residues. Germline V CDR1 and CDR2: KGHDR, SFDVKD. V lost 3 bases, J lost 5 bases, and 4 bases stayed unmatched. CDR3 bases: TGTGCCACCAGTGATATCGGACAGGGGTATCAGCCCCAGCATTTT. Protein sequence: CATSDIGQGYQPQHF.

The CDR3 here is CASSSYRGEAAEAFF. In DNA, the CDR3 is TGTGCCAGCAGCTCTTACAGGGGGGAAGCGGCTGAAGCTTTCTTT. This sequence joins TRBV9 and TRBJ1-1; 8 bases align to TRBD1. The germline gives CDR1 SGDLS, CDR2 YYNGEE. This CDR3 spans 15 amino acids. Unmatched junction bases numbered 11, after V lost 4 bases and J lost 6 bases.

This clone was observed a handful of times. The chain has TRBV24-1 and TRBJ1-1, with 8 positions matching TRBD1. V trimming: 8 bases; J trimming: 4 bases; junction bases outside the gene matches: 11. The CDR3 totals 15 residues. The germline gives CDR1 KGHDR, CDR2 SFDVKD. The DNA of the CDR3 is TGTGCCACCATAGGTCAGGGGGCGCGTGGCACTGAAGCTTTCTTT. Its translation: CATIGQGARGTEAFF.

This clone was seen a handful of times. The CDR3 bases are TGTGCCAGCAGCTTAGCCGAGGCTAATAAAGCTTTCTTT. The encoded protein is CASSLAEANKAFF. This chain links TRBV7-2 with TRBJ1-1; no reliable D call. The CDR3 loop spans 13 amino acids. Trimming removed 0 bases at V and 9 bases at J, with 11 bases between. Germline V gene data show CDR1 as SGHTA and CDR2 as FQGNSA.

For this clone: Additional DNA sequences in this sample encode the identical CDR3. V and J are TRBV6-2 or TRBV6-3 and TRBJ2-1; 13 bases agree with TRBD2. Trimming took 3 bases from V and 6 from J; bases not matched to a gene: 14. The germline gives CDR1 MNHEY, CDR2 SVGEGT. There are 19 residues in the CDR3. CDR3 in DNA: TGTGCCAGCAGTTATTCCCGGACTAGCGGGAGCGGATTGGGCAATGAGCAGTTCTTC. Translation: CASSYSRTSGSGLGNEQFF.

The genes are TRBV11-2 and TRBJ1-4; 9 bases line up with TRBD1. Unmatched junction bases numbered 12, after V lost 4 bases and J lost 0 bases. The CDR3 length is 19 residues. Germline loops: CDR1 SGHAT, CDR2 FQNNGV. The DNA for the CDR3 is TGTGCCAGCAGCTCTAGACTGGGACAGGGAGTCCCAACTAATGAAAAACTGTTTTTT. This codes for CASSSRLGQGVPTNEKLFF.

The chain carries TRBV18 and TRBJ2-7; 8 bases align to TRBD2. CDR3 length: 15 amino acids. With V trimmed by 4 bases and J by 2 bases, 7 bases remained unmatched. CDR1 is KGHSH, CDR2 LQKENI, per germline. The CDR3 DNA sequence: TGTGCCAGCTCACTATACGGGGGGGCTCCCTACGAGCAGTACTTC. It translates to CASSLYGGAPYEQYF.

The chain couples TRBV29-1 to TRBJ2-1; TRBD2 aligns across 9 bases. Germline V gene lookup returns CDR1 SQVTM and CDR2 ANQGSEA. The CDR3 runs to 16 residues. V shed 3 bases, J shed 8 bases, and the junction held 14 bases outside the gene matches. The CDR3 protein is CSVDGRQAGGIDEQFF. The DNA of the CDR3 is TGCAGCGTTGATGGGCGGCAGGCGGGAGGGATCGATGAGCAGTTCTTC.

This chain joins TRBV7-5 and TRBJ2-3; TRBD1 reflects the table's D call only, with no check against the DNA. TRBV7-5 is described as a pseudogene. The CDR3 loop spans 16 amino acids. The chain's CDR3 is CVRSPRGRGQTDTQYF. CDR3 nucleotide sequence: TGTGTCAGAAGCCCTCGGGGCAGGGGACAAACAGATACGCAGTATTTT.

In this sample, this clone turned up once. This sequence joins TRBV6-4 and TRBJ2-3; tentatively, D is TRBD2 (6 bases). The CDR3 loop spans 15 amino acids. Germline assignment: CDR1 MRHNA and CDR2 SNTAGT. The V and J ends lost 3 bases and 2 bases respectively, with 12 bases between them. The CDR3 region is CASSELAGSTDTQYF. CDR3 DNA sequence: TGTGCCAGCAGTGAGCTCGCGGGGTCCACAGATACGCAGTATTTT.